The 20 T cell receptor beta chains presented below share a single source sample, sequenced in a study of post-analysis software for immune sequencing data. Included in the TCR beta cDNA libraries were unique molecular identifiers. MiXCR, run by TCRdb on the PCR reads, gives a single entry per CDR3 protein. Here the sample spans 450,000 to 700,000 distinct CDR3 sequences, about 40% being singletons. Their antigen targets remain unknown. Study-level results: Five or six TRBV segments appeared more often in patients than in controls, and TRBV5-6, TRBV5-1 and TRBV20-1 were among these.

Sequences were obtained from blood. The source of these receptors is a girl aged 5-17 years with multiple sclerosis.

In this sample, this clonotype turned up a few times. The V gene is TRBV6-5, the J gene TRBJ2-1, with 9 bases matching TRBD2. The germline CDR1 and CDR2 sequences are MNHEY and SVGAGI. This CDR3 has 14 amino acids. With V trimmed by 2 bases and J by 4 bases, 0 bases remained unmatched. The CDR3 reads CASSYAGGYNEQFF. The CDR3 DNA reads as TGTGCCAGCAGTTACGCGGGGGGGTACAATGAGCAGTTCTTC.

The chain employs TRBV12-3 or TRBV12-4 and TRBJ1-1; D gene unclear. Trimming removed 4 bases at V and 0 bases at J, with 9 bases between. This CDR3 has 14 amino acids. The CDR3 protein is CASSSRGVNTEAFF. The CDR3 bases are TGTGCCAGCAGTTCCCGTGGGGTGAACACTGAAGCTTTCTTT.

This chain uses TRBV7-9 with TRBJ1-2; D gene unclear. Per the germline V gene, CDR1 is SEHNR and CDR2 is FQNEAQ (reference sequence). V lost 2 bases to trimming and J lost 0 bases, with 10 bases between them. CDR3 length: 15 amino acids. The CDR3 sequence is CASSLYASPNYGYTF. CDR3 DNA: TGTGCCAGCAGCTTATATGCCAGCCCTAACTATGGCTACACCTTC.

This chain uses TRBV15 with TRBJ1-2, with a weak D call TRBD1 (6 bases). Germline-derived CDR1 and CDR2 are LNHNV and YYDKDF (reference sequence). CDR3 length equals 17 residues. The V and J ends lost 4 bases and 2 bases respectively, with 20 bases between them. CDR3 bases: TGTGCCACCAGCACCCTTGCCCGGGGGGGGGCCAACTATGGCTACACCTTC. Translation: CATSTLARGGANYGYTF.

The V call is TRBV5-1, the J call TRBJ2-7; 9 bases are shared with TRBD2. The CDR3 extends over 16 amino acids. Trimming cost V 0 bases and J 1 base; bases outside gene matches: 5. CDR1 and CDR2 (germline): SGHRS, YFSETQ. CDR3 protein: CASSLDTAGGSYEQYF. The CDR3 DNA sequence: TGCGCCAGCAGCTTGGATACAGCGGGAGGTTCCTACGAGCAGTACTTC.

A few counts support this clonotype. The V call is TRBV12-3 or TRBV12-4, the J call TRBJ2-1, with 7 bases aligning to TRBD2. The trim removed 1 base at V and 9 bases at J, leaving 15 bases unmatched. CDR3 length equals 17 residues. DNA for the CDR3: TGTGCCAGCAGTTTAGAGGGACTACCGCTGGAGAAAAGTGAGCAGTTCTTC. The encoded protein is CASSLEGLPLEKSEQFF.

This clonotype was recorded a few times. A read error may produce the germline difference seen at one junction end. The rearrangement links TRBV6-1 to TRBJ1-1, with 8 bases fitting TRBD1. Germline CDR1 reads MNHNS; CDR2 reads SASEGT. This CDR3 region has 16 residues. CDR3 loop: CASREDRTGLRTEAFF. The CDR3, as DNA: TGTGCCAGCAGGGAAGACCGGACAGGGTTACGCACTGAAGCTTTCTTT.

The chain combines TRBV6-1 with TRBJ1-5; no clear D gene. Trimming took off 6 bases at V and 3 bases at J, with 9 bases between the two ends. Germline V gives CDR1 MNHNS, CDR2 SASEGT. This CDR3 has 13 residues. The CDR3 bases are TGTGCCAGCAGGGAGGCCTACAATCAGCCCCAGCATTTT. Translating gives CASREAYNQPQHF.

This clonotype was counted a single time. The chain employs TRBV30 and TRBJ2-1, with TRBD2 matching 9 bases. V lost 2 bases to trimming and J lost 8 bases; unmatched junction nucleotides: 13. This CDR3 has 16 amino acids. Germline-derived CDR1 and CDR2 are GTSNPN and SVGIG (reference sequence). The DNA of the CDR3 is TGTGCCTGGAGTTCGGGACTAGCTGACCCCGCGCATGAGCAGTTCTTC. Encoded protein: CAWSSGLADPAHEQFF.

The J gene is TRBJ2-7, the V gene TRBV29-1; TRBD2 agrees at 8 bases. The CDR3 is made up of 13 amino acids. The germline gives CDR1 SQVTM, CDR2 ANQGSEA. The ends lost 7 bases at V and 6 bases at J; junction bases unmatched: 11. The DNA for the CDR3 is TGCAGCGCGCGGGGGGTTCAACGTGGCGAGCAGTACTTC. Amino acid sequence: CSARGVQRGEQYF.

This chain connects TRBV6-1 to TRBJ1-2; 8 bases map to TRBD1. After removal of 6 bases from V and 5 bases from J, the junction contained 5 bases not matched to a gene. Germline values: CDR1 MNHNS, CDR2 SASEGT. The CDR3 runs 13 residues. The CDR3 here is CASSDRGGYGYTF. Written as DNA, the CDR3 is TGTGCCAGCAGCGACAGGGGAGGGTATGGCTACACCTTC.

This clonotype was observed a few times. The chain joins TRBV11-2 to TRBJ2-1; D unclear. Germline loops: CDR1 SGHAT, CDR2 FQNNGV. The CDR3 is made up of 12 amino acids. Trimming took off 4 bases at V and 11 bases at J, with 12 bases between the two ends. The CDR3, as DNA: TGTGCCAGCAGCTACCTCGCGGACCAGCAGTTCTTC. It translates to CASSYLADQQFF. Complete variable domain (other parts from reference TRBV11-2 and TRBJ2-1): EAGVAQSPRYKIIEKRQSVAFWCNPISGHATLYWYQQILGQGPKLLIQFQNNGVVDDSQLPKDRFSAERLKGVDSTLKIQPAKLEDSAVYLCASSYLADQQFFGPGTRLTVL.

Comments on this clonotype: An end of the junction differs from the germline gene, which may be a read error. J is TRBJ2-3 and V is TRBV12-3 or TRBV12-4, with a weak D call TRBD1 (6 bases). The CDR3 sequence is 13 residues long. The CDR3 DNA reads TGTGCCAGCAGTTATGGGGGCACAGATGCGCAGTATTTT. Its translation: CASSYGGTDAQYF.

The chain uses TRBV10-3 and TRBJ2-1; D may be TRBD1 or TRBD2 (5 bases each). There are 16 residues in the CDR3. The V gene's germline CDR1 is ENHRY and CDR2 SYGVKD. Trimming pared 0 bases from V and 0 bases from J, leaving 9 bases between. In nucleotides, the CDR3 is TGTGCCATCAGTGAGTCGTCAGGGAGCTCCTACAATGAGCAGTTCTTC. Protein sequence: CAISESSGSSYNEQFF.

The V call is TRBV10-3, the J call TRBJ2-7, with D perhaps matching TRBD1 (7 bases). V lost 10 bases, J lost 5 bases, and 18 bases lay in between. Germline values: CDR1 ENHRY, CDR2 SYGVKD. The CDR3 is made up of 13 amino acids. CDR3 loop: CATAVGGGDEQYV. The CDR3 DNA reads TGTGCCACGGCGGTTGGAGGGGGCGACGAGCAGTACGTC.

This chain links TRBV5-1 with TRBJ2-1; unclear D gene. Germline values: CDR1 SGHRS, CDR2 YFSETQ. The CDR3 is 13 amino acids. The germline V and J ends were trimmed by 6 bases and 4 bases, with 11 bases remaining between them. DNA for the CDR3: TGCGCCAGCACCGATATGGGTTACAATGAGCAGTTCTTC. Protein product: CASTDMGYNEQFF. Full variable domain (remainder filled in from reference TRBV5-1 and TRBJ2-1): KAGVTQTPRYLIKTRGQQVTLSCSPISGHRSVSWYQQTPGQGLQFLFEYFSETQRNKGNFPGRFSGRQFSNSRSEMNVSTLELGDSALYLCASTDMGYNEQFFGPGTRLTVL.

The chain's CDR3 is CASSEQGTGRDTQYF. CDR3 nucleotides: TGTGCCAGCAGTGAACAAGGCACTGGACGAGATACGCAGTATTTT. This chain joins TRBV2 and TRBJ2-3; D uncertain. Trimming stripped 2 bases from V and 5 bases from J, with 14 bases between. This CDR3 spans 15 amino acids. The germline V gene has CDR1 SNHLY and CDR2 FYNNEI.

Only a few counts were recorded for this clonotype. The chain carries TRBV12-3 or TRBV12-4 and TRBJ2-4, with D uncertain. This CDR3 spans 12 amino acids. V shed 5 bases and J shed 7 bases, with 9 bases lying between them. CDR3 residues: CASSTTRNIQYF. The CDR3 nucleotides read TGTGCCAGCAGTACGACTCGGAACATTCAGTACTTC.

This clonotype has more than one count but fewer than ten. The chain links TRBV20-1 to TRBJ2-3; 13 bases are shared with TRBD2. The length of the CDR3 is 16 residues. The germline gives CDR1 DFQATT, CDR2 SNEGSKA (reference sequence). J lost 4 bases, V lost 1 base, and 5 bases had no gene match. CDR3 DNA: TGCAGTGCTAGAGTGGGACTAGCGGGGAGGGCAGATACGCAGTATTTT. As protein: CSARVGLAGRADTQYF.

This clonotype was counted only a few times. The genes are TRBV5-6 and TRBJ2-5, with D tentatively TRBD1 or TRBD2 (5 bases each). Germline values: CDR1 SGHDT, CDR2 YYEEEE. Trimming stripped 6 bases from V and 2 bases from J, with 17 bases between. This CDR3 comprises 15 residues. The CDR3 DNA reads TGTGCCAGCACCCCCCGGTATTGGGGGCAAGAGACCCAGTACTTC. Encoded protein: CASTPRYWGQETQYF.